This TCR beta chain was identified in a study of blood T cell repertoires in COVID-19. The overall study: Both acute and convalescent COVID-19 samples were obtained from the United States, Italy and Spain. In each case, the material was cDNA or gDNA derived from T cells, B-cell-depleted T cells, or PBMCs.

V shed 5 bases, J shed 4 bases, and the junction held 3 bases outside the gene matches. The CDR3 runs to 14 residues. CDR1 and CDR2 from the germline V gene are LNHDA and SQIVND (reference sequence). As originally analysed: Reference gene primer amplification in the assay estimated nucleated cell counts. Sequencing was performed with immunoSEQ multiplex PCR; in TCRdb, only in-frame clones are kept and a portion is missing. That table is the source of V, J and clone size, and D and trimming were worked out from the DNA. In the table there are about 98,000 clones, over 70% of which are singletons. The specimen was peripheral blood. This chain links TRBV19 with TRBJ2-1; TRBD1 matches at 9 bases. The source is a woman older than 75 with acute or convalescent COVID-19. This CDR3 reads CASSGQGYYNEQFF. CDR3 DNA: TGTGCCAGTAGTGGACAGGGGTATTACAATGAGCAGTTCTTC. Full variable domain (rest looked up from reference TRBV19 and TRBJ2-1): DGGITQSPKYLFRKEGQNVTLSCEQNLNHDAMYWYRQDPGQGLRLIYYSQIVNDFQKGDIAEGYSVSREKKESFPLTVTSAQKNPTAFYLCASSGQGYYNEQFFGPGTRLTVL.